Presented here are 18 T cell receptor beta chains from one specimen sequenced in a study of T cell changes during pregnancy in multiple sclerosis. Sequencing was performed with immunoSEQ multiplex PCR; in TCRdb, only in-frame clones are kept and a portion is missing. The data contain 70,000 to 95,000 clones, almost 95% of them seen just once; the ten biggest clones take up 2% to 2.5%. This material consisted of peripheral blood, taken in the third trimester of pregnancy. These receptors came from a female donor with multiple sclerosis, enrolled in a pregnancy study.

The J gene is TRBJ2-5, the V gene TRBV5-1, with TRBD1 identical over 8 bases. The CDR3 is 16 amino acids. The V gene's germline CDR1 is SGHRS and CDR2 YFSETQ. V lost 4 bases and J lost 1; bases outside the gene matches: 9. The CDR3 nucleotides read TGCGCCAGCAGCGCATCAGGGGGCGACGGCCAAGAGACCCAGTACTTC. It codes for CASSASGGDGQETQYF. The whole variable domain, filled in from reference TRBV5-1 and TRBJ2-5, reads KAGVTQTPRYLIKTRGQQVTLSCSPISGHRSVSWYQQTPGQGLQFLFEYFSETQRNKGNFPGRFSGRQFSNSRSEMNVSTLELGDSALYLCASSASGGDGQETQYFGPGTRLLVL.

V and J are TRBV7-9 and TRBJ2-1; 14 nucleotides align to TRBD2. Per germline, CDR1 SEHNR and CDR2 FQNEAQ (reference sequence). CDR3 length: 16 residues. The V segment lost 4 bases and the J segment 8 bases; nucleotides outside the gene matches: 7. CDR3 sequence: CASSSRTSGRIDEQFF. The CDR3 DNA reads as TGTGCCAGCAGCTCGAGGACTAGCGGGAGGATCGATGAGCAGTTCTTC.

The CDR3 is CASSPGQGASNEKLFF. The CDR3 DNA follows: TGCGCCAGCAGCCCCGGACAGGGGGCGTCTAATGAAAAACTGTTTTTT. V usage is TRBV5-1 and J usage is TRBJ1-4; 11 nucleotides line up with TRBD1. Germline CDR1 is SGHRS and CDR2 is YFSETQ. Losses at the gene ends were 4 bases for V and 3 bases for J; bases not matched to a gene: 5. This CDR3 comprises 16 residues.

V usage is TRBV28 and J usage is TRBJ1-2; 10 positions agree with TRBD1. J gave up 4 bases and V 3 bases, and 11 bases lay outside the gene matches. The germline V gene has CDR1 MDHEN and CDR2 SYDVKM. The CDR3 sequence is 17 residues long. The CDR3 is CASSFSRTGGLGYGYTF. The DNA of the CDR3 is TGTGCCAGCAGTTTTTCCCGGACAGGGGGTTTAGGCTATGGCTACACCTTC.

The chain is built from TRBV19 and TRBJ1-4, with D perhaps matching TRBD1 (6 bases). V shed 3 bases and J shed 8 bases, with 19 bases lying between them. Germline V gene sequence: CDR1 LNHDA, CDR2 SQIVND (reference sequence). The CDR3 covers 16 residues. The CDR3 DNA reads as TGTGCCAGTAGTATTACCCCAAATTGGGGGCACGAAAAACTGTTTTTT. Translation gives CASSITPNWGHEKLFF. The full variable domain, its missing parts supplied by reference TRBV19 and TRBJ1-4, is DGGITQSPKYLFRKEGQNVTLSCEQNLNHDAMYWYRQDPGQGLRLIYYSQIVNDFQKGDIAEGYSVSREKKESFPLTVTSAQKNPTAFYLCASSITPNWGHEKLFFGSGTQLSVL.

The J gene is TRBJ2-5, the V gene TRBV5-6; 10 bases map to TRBD2. Germline values: CDR1 SGHDT, CDR2 YYEEEE. The CDR3 loop spans 18 amino acids. J was trimmed by 5 bases and V by 1 base; bases with no gene match: 14. CDR3 residues: CASSLFSARTSGPETQYF. DNA for the CDR3: TGTGCCAGCAGCTTGTTTTCTGCGAGGACTAGCGGACCGGAGACCCAGTACTTC. Filled out from reference TRBV5-6 and TRBJ2-5, the complete variable domain reads DAGVTQSPTHLIKTRGQQVTLRCSPKSGHDTVSWYQQALGQGPQFIFQYYEEEERQRGNFPDRFSGHQFPNYSSELNVNALLLGDSALYLCASSLFSARTSGPETQYFGPGTRLLVL.

DNA of the CDR3: TGTGCCAGCAGTCCCGGCGGCGGGAGGGTTCAAGAGACCCAGTACTTC. Protein product: CASSPGGGRVQETQYF. This chain links TRBV27 with TRBJ2-5; 9 bases fit TRBD2. V lost 5 bases to trimming and J lost 2 bases; unmatched junction nucleotides: 9. This CDR3 region has 16 residues. Germline assignment: CDR1 MNHEY and CDR2 SMNVEV (reference sequence).

V is TRBV5-1 and J is TRBJ2-1; D is uncertain. The V end was cut by 2 bases, the J end by 8 bases, with 8 bases between. The CDR3 has 12 amino acids. CDR1 and CDR2 from the germline V gene are SGHRS and YFSETQ. The DNA for the CDR3 is TGCGCCAGCAGCTTTGCGGCCGATGAGCAGTTCTTC. It yields the protein CASSFAADEQFF.

The rearrangement links TRBV27 to TRBJ1-2; possibly TRBD1 for D (6 bases). The CDR3 sequence is 13 residues long. Germline values: CDR1 MNHEY, CDR2 SMNVEV (reference sequence). V dropped 6 bases and J dropped 3 bases, with 11 bases sitting between them. As DNA, the CDR3 is TGTGCCAGCAGACAGGGAAATCACTATGGCTACACCTTC. It codes for CASRQGNHYGYTF.

This chain joins TRBV27 and TRBJ2-5; 11 bases are shared with TRBD2. This CDR3 spans 12 amino acids. CDR1 and CDR2 (germline): MNHEY, SMNVEV (reference sequence). V shed 8 bases, J shed 7 bases, and the junction held 3 bases outside the gene matches. CDR3 residues: CASGLAGGTQYF. The CDR3 nucleotides read TGTGCCAGCGGGCTAGCGGGGGGGACCCAGTACTTC.

This chain joins TRBV14 and TRBJ1-2, with D unclear. The V and J ends lost 4 bases and 4 bases respectively, with 10 bases between them. Germline CDR1 SGHDN, CDR2 FVKESK. The CDR3 covers 13 residues. The CDR3 here is CASSRQDFYGYTF. DNA for the CDR3: TGTGCCAGCAGCCGACAAGATTTCTATGGCTACACCTTC.

This clone was observed a single time. The genes are TRBV29-1 and TRBJ1-2, with D perhaps TRBD1 (6 bases). Germline loops: CDR1 SQVTM, CDR2 ANQGSEA. Trimming shortened V by 0 bases and J by 8 bases, and 13 bases separated the two germline ends. This CDR3 has 13 amino acids. The CDR3 DNA reads as TGCAGCGTTGAAGATCTAGGGGGTTACGGCTACACCTTC. This encodes CSVEDLGGYGYTF.

J is TRBJ1-2 and V is TRBV9; 7 nucleotides match TRBD1. Germline values: CDR1 SGDLS, CDR2 YYNGEE. The J segment lost 1 base and the V segment lost 0 bases, leaving 3 bases of the junction unmatched. This CDR3 contains 15 residues. DNA for the CDR3: TGTGCCAGCAGCGTAGGACAGGGAAATAACTATGGCTACACCTTC. Protein product: CASSVGQGNNYGYTF.

The chain joins TRBV5-1 to TRBJ2-7, with 7 bases identical to TRBD2. Germline V gives CDR1 SGHRS, CDR2 YFSETQ. The CDR3 is 15 residues long. The V and J ends lost 2 bases and 0 bases, in that order; junction bases with no gene match: 5. As DNA, the CDR3 is TGCGCCAGCAGCTTAGGCGGGAGTAGCTCCTACGAGCAGTACTTC. This sequence encodes CASSLGGSSSYEQYF. The whole variable domain, remainder taken from reference TRBV5-1 and TRBJ2-7, is KAGVTQTPRYLIKTRGQQVTLSCSPISGHRSVSWYQQTPGQGLQFLFEYFSETQRNKGNFPGRFSGRQFSNSRSEMNVSTLELGDSALYLCASSLGGSSSYEQYFGPGTRLTVT.

The V call is TRBV14, the J call TRBJ2-1; 10 bases agree with TRBD2. CDR3 length: 18 residues. J gave up 6 bases and V 2 bases, and 13 bases lay outside the gene matches. Germline V CDR1 and CDR2: SGHDN, FVKESK. CDR3 region: CASSQHRAGGRFGNEQFF. The CDR3 bases are TGTGCCAGCAGCCAACATCGAGCGGGAGGGAGGTTTGGCAATGAGCAGTTCTTC.

The J gene is TRBJ2-3, the V gene TRBV19, with D tentatively TRBD1 (5 bases). Trimming shortened V by 5 bases and J by 3 bases, and 9 bases separated the two germline ends. The CDR3 covers 13 residues. In germline, CDR1 is LNHDA, CDR2 SQIVND (reference sequence). The CDR3 loop reads CASSPRVTDTQYF. In nucleotides, the CDR3 is TGTGCCAGTAGTCCCAGGGTAACAGATACGCAGTATTTT.

The rearrangement uses TRBV6-5 and TRBJ2-1, with 8 bases lining up with TRBD2. Per germline, CDR1 MNHEY and CDR2 SVGAGI. The ends lost 6 bases at V and 7 bases at J; junction bases unmatched: 5. CDR3 size: 13 residues. This chain's CDR3 is CASSRTSWNEQFF. CDR3 DNA sequence: TGTGCCAGCAGCCGGACTAGCTGGAATGAGCAGTTCTTC.

The V gene is TRBV4-2, the J gene TRBJ1-1; 7 nucleotides agree with TRBD1. V trimming: 4 bases; J trimming: 0 bases; junction bases outside the gene matches: 8. CDR3 length: 16 amino acids. The germline V gene encodes CDR1 LGHNA and CDR2 YNFKEQ. CDR3 coding DNA: TGTGCCAGCAGCCGAGTACAGGGACAGTTGAACACTGAAGCTTTCTTT. Its translation is CASSRVQGQLNTEAFF.